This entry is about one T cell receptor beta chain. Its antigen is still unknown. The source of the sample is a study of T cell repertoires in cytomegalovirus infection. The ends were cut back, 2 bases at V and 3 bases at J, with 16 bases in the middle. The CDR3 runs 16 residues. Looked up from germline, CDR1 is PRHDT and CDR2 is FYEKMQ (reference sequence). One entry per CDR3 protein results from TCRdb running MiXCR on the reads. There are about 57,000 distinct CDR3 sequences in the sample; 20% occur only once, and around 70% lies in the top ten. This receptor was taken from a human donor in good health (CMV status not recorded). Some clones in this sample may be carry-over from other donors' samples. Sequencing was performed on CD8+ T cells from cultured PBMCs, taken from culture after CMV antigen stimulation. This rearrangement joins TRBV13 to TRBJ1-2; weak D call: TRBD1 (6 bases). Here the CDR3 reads CASSLRGGGEDYGYTF. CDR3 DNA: TGTGCCAGCAGCTTACGCGGAGGGGGTGAGGACTATGGCTACACCTTC. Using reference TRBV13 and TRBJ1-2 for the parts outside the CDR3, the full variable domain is AAGVIQSPRHLIKEKRETATLKCYPIPRHDTVYWYQQGPGQDPQFLISFYEKMQSDKGSIPDRFSAQQFSDYHSELNMSSLELGDSALYFCASSLRGGGEDYGYTFGSGTRLTVV.